This T cell receptor (beta chain) was recovered during a study of shared clonotypes between healthy human individuals (dated by TCRdb to the early 2020s). As for the study more broadly: The cohort included a few men and a couple of women between 18 and 49 years of age. For each donor, three plates each were used for CD4 naive and CD4 memory, two plates were used for CD8 naive, and one plate was used for CD8 memory. The study deeply sequenced blood TCR repertoires of 5 or 6 healthy adults to estimate repertoire size and the extent of clonotype sharing between individuals. To increase sequencing depth and limit assay-specific biases, TCR repertoire library preparation and sequencing were carried out by different laboratories using diverse techniques. Leukapheresis yielded between about 0.85 and 9.5 billion PBMCs per donor. Points the paper makes about the study in general: Sampling was limited to blood, and TCR repertoires in tissue likely differ from TCR repertoires in blood. The genetic and exposure-history diversity represented was limited by the small number of donors. Naive subsets generally had larger estimated clonotype richness than memory subsets. Incomplete sequencing was indicated by rarefaction of sorted-subset datasets, despite the large sequencing depth. Compared with non-shared clonotypes, the clonotypes found in all four sorted-subset donors had higher generation probabilities. Sharing across a few donors was observed for around 5% of naive CD4, under 4% of naive CD8, about 2.3% of memory CD4, and roughly 0.4% of memory CD8 clonotypes. Based on pairwise subsampling, the degree of clonotype sharing among donors was expected to be affected by sequencing depth.

CD8 naive samples consisted of CD45RO-negative cells that were positively selected for CCR7, yielding a CD45RA+CCR7+ population without TemRA cells. Donors were healthy HIV-negative adults with no recently reported acute infections or vaccinations. All donors were Caucasian adults living in Nashville, Tennessee, USA. Blood was collected by leukapheresis, and PBMCs were isolated by Ficoll-Histopaque density gradient centrifugation and then cryopreserved in liquid nitrogen vapor phase. Analytical flow cytometry was used to check the purity and quantity of every magnetically sorted T cell population. From each sorted fraction, genomic DNA was isolated and quantified by UV absorbance on a Nanodrop 2000c. Using the deep immunoSEQ assay, multiplex PCR amplified TCR CDR3 regions from genomic DNA. Genomic DNA extracted from each cell subset was distributed evenly over all wells of several immunoSEQ 96-well plates, and each plate served as one replicate. For sorted subsets, about 200 ng genomic DNA, equal to 30,000 to 35,000 T cell genomes, was loaded into each replicate PCR. The purified libraries were quantified using a Qubit 3.0 fluorometer, sized with a Bioanalyzer 2100, and then quantified again using the KAPA Library Quantification kit. Every immunoSEQ 96-well plate was sequenced on a separate single-read 150-cycle Illumina NextSeq 550 flow cell. The published analysis was carried out like this. Because the immunoSEQ output included only junctional sequences and no quality scores, the filtering could not be the same as the filtering used for full-length reads. To assign V/J genes and CDR3, sequences were annotated using PyIR, a Python wrapper for IgBLAST v1.9, with IMGT germline references. Reads with weak V/J assignments (E-value above 1e-6), missing CDR3, stop codons, out-of-frame junctions, or ambiguous translated residues were removed. V3J clonotypes were defined by identical inferred V gene, J gene, and CDR3 amino acid sequence. Percentage overlap between repertoires was computed as shared unique clonotypes divided by the size of the smaller repertoire. Richness of each repertoire was evaluated using RTK rarefaction, the Chao1 estimator, and Recon v2.1 estimates of unobserved clonotypes. Generation probabilities were computed with OLGA for all TCRbeta clonotypes obtained by the gDNA method from a few donors. Entries here come from immuneACCESS through TCRdb and include only in-frame sequences with V and J called. Some clones fail to appear in such tables; in the studies checked, an unresolved V gene covers under half of the shortfall, and the cause of the remainder is unknown. Clone size and the V and J calls come from that table; the DNA yielded D and trimming. The sample includes 750,000 to 1,000,000 clones, with 90% to 95% observed a single time. The ten largest clones add up to around 24% of the sample.

Reading from cysteine to phenylalanine, the CDR3 counts 17 amino acids. Of all the DNA, just the CDR3 is kept, 51 bases in frame from base 1. Looking up the germline V gene yields CDR1 MNHNS and CDR2 SASEGT. V and J are trimmed by 3 bases and 4 bases, and the gene matches miss 7 bases of the junction. With regard to this clone: Its antigen is not yet known. One base away there is no much larger clone; base qualities are not given.

The rearranged chain carries TRBV6-1 and TRBJ2-1, with TRBD1 identical over 12 junction bases. Sequencing was performed on naive CD8+ T cells sorted from blood. Reading the label with the study, this specimen's cell subset or site is: CD45RA+CCR7+. This TCR was recovered from a man in his thirties or forties in good health. The DNA sequence is given as TGTGCCAGCAGTGACCGGGACAGGGGGCCGATTTACAATGAGCAGTTCTTC. Translation gives CASSDRDRGPIYNEQFF.